The 24 T cell receptor beta chains in this list originate from one sample, sequenced in a study of blood T cells in healthy people across ages. PCR was performed a second time for roughly 7 to 12 cycles using a sample-barcoded 5' primer and a J-beta primer mix. MiXCR, applied by TCRdb to the 5' RACE reads, yields one record per CDR3 protein. Of roughly 800,000 distinct CDR3 sequences listed, 53% are singletons. Sequenced sample: blood. These receptors came from an elderly man in good health.

This clonotype has only a few counts. CDR3 sequence: CSAARGGNEKLFF. As DNA, the CDR3 is TGCAGTGCTGCCCGGGGGGGGAATGAAAAACTGTTTTTT. The chain is built from TRBV20-1 and TRBJ1-4; perhaps TRBD1 as D (5 bases). V was trimmed by 5 bases and J by 5 bases, leaving 12 bases between them. There are 13 residues in the CDR3. The germline gives CDR1 DFQATT, CDR2 SNEGSKA (reference sequence).

The chain employs TRBV3-1 and TRBJ2-1, with D maybe TRBD2 (6 bases). Germline CDR1 reads LGHDT; CDR2 reads YNNKEL (reference sequence). Trimming pared 3 bases from V and 4 bases from J, leaving 16 bases between. The CDR3 spans 16 residues. Here the CDR3 DNA reads TGTGCCAGCAGCCAGGAACCGGGACTCCCTTACAATGAGCAGTTCTTC. Its protein product is CASSQEPGLPYNEQFF.

The chain couples TRBV4-1 to TRBJ1-3; a possible D gene is TRBD1 (5 bases). Germline V gene sequence: CDR1 MGHRA, CDR2 YSYEKL. Trimming removed 1 base from V and 4 bases from J, with 11 bases in between. This CDR3 has 15 amino acids. The CDR3 protein is CASSQAWTRGNTIYF. The CDR3 nucleotides are TGCGCCAGCAGCCAAGCCTGGACAAGGGGAAACACCATATATTTT.

The J gene is TRBJ2-4, the V gene TRBV4-2; 13 bases are a match to TRBD2. Germline assignment: CDR1 LGHNA and CDR2 YNFKEQ. The CDR3 length is 19 residues. V lost 0 bases to trimming and J lost 3 bases; unmatched junction nucleotides: 8. In DNA, the CDR3 is TGTGCCAGCAGCCAAGAGCAACTAGCGGGAGGGCTCTACAAAAACATTCAGTACTTC. Translation gives CASSQEQLAGGLYKNIQYF.

This clonotype came up a few times. This chain joins TRBV6-1 and TRBJ2-5; possibly TRBD2 for D (6 bases). CDR3 size: 16 residues. With 6 bases removed from V and 4 bases from J, the gap between germline ends came to 21 bases. Germline loops: CDR1 MNHNS, CDR2 SASEGT. The DNA for the CDR3 is TGTGCCAGCAGGGAGGGTTACGATGCTAACCTAGAGACCCAGTACTTC. It translates to CASREGYDANLETQYF.

Here the CDR3 DNA reads TGCAGTGCTAGAGATCTGACTAGCGGGGTTAAGACCCAGTACTTC. This sequence encodes CSARDLTSGVKTQYF. The chain is built from TRBV20-1 and TRBJ2-5; 11 bases line up with TRBD2. The J segment lost 6 bases and the V segment lost 0 bases, leaving 6 bases of the junction unmatched. Germline CDR1 reads DFQATT; CDR2 reads SNEGSKA (reference sequence). This CDR3 contains 15 residues.

V is TRBV20-1 and J is TRBJ1-2; D perhaps matches TRBD1 (6 bases). Germline V gives CDR1 DFQATT, CDR2 SNEGSKA (reference sequence). Trimming shortened V by 6 bases and J by 4 bases, and 24 bases separated the two germline ends. There are 16 residues in the CDR3. The CDR3 DNA reads as TGCAGTGCCACCCGGACAGTTGGACAACTTTCCTATGGCTACACCTTC. Translation gives CSATRTVGQLSYGYTF.

This clonotype has a single count. The rearrangement uses TRBV10-3 and TRBJ1-6; D gene unclear. V was trimmed by 1 base and J by 9 bases, leaving 7 bases between them. Germline V gene lookup returns CDR1 ENHRY and CDR2 SYGVKD. There are 13 residues in the CDR3. Written as DNA, the CDR3 is TGTGCCATCAGTGAGTTCGGCGGTTCACCCCTCCACTTT. Translated: CAISEFGGSPLHF.

This chain's CDR3 is CASSLAGTALYEQYF. The DNA of the CDR3 is TGTGCCAGCAGCTTAGCCGGGACAGCCCTCTACGAGCAGTACTTC. The chain recombines TRBV11-1 with TRBJ2-5; TRBD1 matches 7 bases. The J call is in doubt because the DNA end fits TRBJ2-7 better. CDR3 length equals 15 residues. From germline, CDR1 is SGHAT and CDR2 FQDESV (reference sequence).

The chain combines TRBV24-1 with TRBJ2-1, with TRBD2 matching 8 bases. In germline, CDR1 is KGHDR, CDR2 SFDVKD. The CDR3 is 16 residues long. Trimming removed 3 bases from V and 9 bases from J; junction bases left unmatched: 12. The CDR3 bases are TGTGCCACCAGTGATCAGGTGGGACTAGGCTATAGTGAGCAGTTCTTC. Protein product: CATSDQVGLGYSEQFF.

V gene TRBV20-1 combines with J gene TRBJ2-5; possibly TRBD1 for D (6 bases). Trimming cost V 1 base and J 0 bases, with 9 bases left between them. CDR1 DFQATT and CDR2 SNEGSKA come from the germline V gene (reference sequence). The CDR3 has 14 residues. The CDR3 DNA sequence: TGCAGTGCTAGAGGGACAGAGCACCAAGAGACCCAGTACTTC. This gives the protein CSARGTEHQETQYF.

The CDR3 nucleotides read TGTGCCAGCGGGCAGTACAATGAGCAGTTCTTC. Its translation: CASGQYNEQFF. V and J are TRBV2 and TRBJ2-1, with unresolved D. Per germline, CDR1 SNHLY and CDR2 FYNNEI. The V end was cut by 8 bases, the J end by 4 bases, with 6 bases between. This CDR3 contains 11 residues.

This sequence joins TRBV21-1 and TRBJ1-4; the table's D call TRBD1 went unverified against the DNA. TRBV21-1 corresponds to a pseudogene. The CDR3 length is 12 residues. In DNA form, the CDR3 reads TGTGCCAGCATCGAGGGGCGGGAAAAACTGTTTTTT. This codes for CASIEGREKLFF.

This clonotype was counted only a few times. The chain links TRBV7-9 to TRBJ2-4; 10 bases match TRBD1. Unmatched junction bases numbered 6, after V lost 5 bases and J lost 2 bases. The CDR3 totals 16 residues. Germline CDR1 reads SEHNR; CDR2 reads FQNEAQ (reference sequence). Written as DNA, the CDR3 is TGTGCCAGCAGCCCCGGGACAGGGGAACCCAAAAACATTCAGTACTTC. This gives the protein CASSPGTGEPKNIQYF.

This clonotype has just one count. The chain uses TRBV24-1 and TRBJ2-1, with D possibly TRBD2 on 6 matching bases. Germline V CDR1 and CDR2: KGHDR, SFDVKD. This CDR3 contains 14 residues. With 9 bases removed from V and 1 base from J, the gap between germline ends came to 12 bases. CDR3 nucleotide sequence: TGTGCCACCCCGGGACTCATTTCCTACAATGAGCAGTTCTTC. Its translation is CATPGLISYNEQFF.

This clonotype was recorded a few times. The chain uses TRBV27 and TRBJ2-7, with D perhaps TRBD1 or TRBD2 (6 bases each). The CDR3 has 15 residues. Germline V gene data show CDR1 as MNHEY and CDR2 as SMNVEV (reference sequence). V was trimmed by 1 base and J by 3 bases, leaving 13 bases between them. The CDR3 sequence is CASSLWGAINYEQYF. CDR3 DNA: TGTGCCAGCAGTTTATGGGGGGCTATCAACTACGAGCAGTACTTC.

The chain employs TRBV24-1 and TRBJ2-1, with 10 bases lining up with TRBD1. V gave up 4 bases and J gave up 7 bases; unmatched junction bases: 9. The CDR3 spans 16 residues. Germline-derived CDR1 and CDR2 are KGHDR and SFDVKD. Written as DNA, the CDR3 is TGTGCCACCAGTGACGGGGGACAGGGGAGTGGGAATGAGCAGTTCTTC. This gives the protein CATSDGGQGSGNEQFF.

The V call is TRBV4-1, the J call TRBJ2-5, with D hard to call. TRBJ2-1 matches the DNA end more closely, so the J call is doubtful. There are 14 residues in the CDR3. Per germline, CDR1 MGHRA and CDR2 YSYEKL. CDR3: CASSPTAGPGEQFF. The CDR3 DNA reads as TGCGCCAGCAGCCCGACCGCAGGTCCAGGTGAGCAGTTCTTC.

A few counts support this clonotype. The chain is built from TRBV10-3 and TRBJ2-1, with 15 nucleotides matching TRBD2. Trimming took 5 bases from V and 8 from J; bases not matched to a gene: 4. In germline, CDR1 is ENHRY, CDR2 SYGVKD. This CDR3 has 15 amino acids. The CDR3 nucleotides read TGTGCCATCAGTAACGGGACTAGCGGGAGGTATGAGCAGTTCTTC. This sequence encodes CAISNGTSGRYEQFF.

The V call is TRBV6-2 or TRBV6-3, the J call TRBJ1-1; TRBD1 matches at 10 bases. Per germline, CDR1 MNHEY and CDR2 SVGEGT. The ends lost 5 bases at V and 1 base at J; junction bases unmatched: 10. The CDR3 has 17 residues. This chain's CDR3 is CASSHGGQGLANTEAFF. The CDR3 region has the DNA TGTGCCAGCAGTCACGGGGGACAGGGGTTGGCGAACACTGAAGCTTTCTTT.

The chain uses TRBV10-3 and TRBJ1-4; 7 nucleotides line up with TRBD1. The CDR3 loop spans 14 amino acids. The junction had 4 bases not matched to a gene; V was cut back by 6 bases and J by 3 bases. The germline CDR1 and CDR2 sequences are ENHRY and SYGVKD. CDR3 sequence (DNA): TGTGCCATCAGCAGGGACAGCCCTAATGAAAAACTGTTTTTT. Residues: CAISRDSPNEKLFF.

The chain has TRBV7-3 and TRBJ2-7, with 8 bases matching TRBD2. V lost 1 base, J lost 4 bases, and 6 bases stayed unmatched. Germline-derived CDR1 and CDR2 are SGHTA and FQGTGA. The CDR3 is 15 amino acids. CDR3 residues: CASSLSSGIGYEQYF. DNA for the CDR3: TGTGCCAGCAGCTTAAGTAGCGGGATAGGGTACGAGCAGTACTTC.

This chain connects TRBV4-1 to TRBJ2-3, with 8 bases identical to TRBD2. Trimming at V came to 0 bases and at J to 2 bases, leaving 7 bases not matched to a gene. Looked up from germline, CDR1 is MGHRA and CDR2 is YSYEKL. The CDR3 extends over 17 amino acids. Written as DNA, the CDR3 is TGCGCCAGCAGCCAAGAGGGGTTCGGACTAGCCACAGATACGCAGTATTTT. Protein product: CASSQEGFGLATDTQYF.

J is TRBJ2-5 and V is TRBV20-1; TRBD1 matches at 9 bases. CDR3 length equals 13 residues. Looked up from germline, CDR1 is DFQATT and CDR2 is SNEGSKA (reference sequence). Trimming took 6 bases from V and 11 from J; bases not matched to a gene: 13. The DNA of the CDR3 is TGCAGTGCCGAGGACAGGGGAGGTAGAGAGCAGTACTTC. Its translation: CSAEDRGGREQYF.